The entry that follows covers one T cell receptor beta chain sequence. The antigen is not known. This specimen belongs to a study of PD-1 blockade in mismatch repair-deficient tumors. The study, taken as a whole, reports: Tumor-resident clones, often absent from pretreatment blood, expanded after pembrolizumab and then contracted.

Some clones are missing from TCRdb's copy, which holds only in-frame ones; the method was immunoSEQ multiplex PCR. The sample contains about 84,000 clones, over 75% of which appear only once. This clonotype originated in an adult with mismatch repair-deficient cancer. The sample was peripheral blood, taken 12 weeks after starting pembrolizumab.

CDR3 sequence reads: CASSMTSGRTDTQYF. DNA of the CDR3: TGTGCCAGCAGCATGACTAGCGGGAGAACAGATACGCAGTATTTT. The rearrangement links TRBV11-2 to TRBJ2-3, with TRBD2 matching 12 bases. With V trimmed by 5 bases and J by 3 bases, 3 bases remained unmatched. In germline, CDR1 is SGHAT, CDR2 FQNNGV. This CDR3 is built from 15 residues.